The clone carrying this T cell receptor beta chain was found a few times. Its antigen remains unidentified. This sample was included in a study of shared clonotypes between healthy human individuals. The study, taken as a whole, reports: In this cohort, only blood was sampled, and tissue repertoires likely differ. Naive subsets tended to show greater estimated richness than memory subsets.

Assay: immunoSEQ multiplex PCR; the TCRdb copy retains only in-frame clones and omits some. The data contain about 92,000 clones, almost 70% of them singletons. The CDR3 length is 12 residues. Germline loops: CDR1 MDHEN, CDR2 SYDVKM. V was cut by 5 bases and J by 3 bases, with 8 bases left in between. This receptor was taken from a man younger than 40 in good health. Sequences were obtained from memory CD8+ T cells sorted from blood. As for subset: CD45RO+ cells pooled with CCR7-negative TemRA cells. The chain carries TRBV28 and TRBJ2-7, with D unclear. Here the CDR3 DNA reads TGTGCCAGCAGTGACGCCATCTACGAGCAGTACTTC. Translating it yields CASSDAIYEQYF.